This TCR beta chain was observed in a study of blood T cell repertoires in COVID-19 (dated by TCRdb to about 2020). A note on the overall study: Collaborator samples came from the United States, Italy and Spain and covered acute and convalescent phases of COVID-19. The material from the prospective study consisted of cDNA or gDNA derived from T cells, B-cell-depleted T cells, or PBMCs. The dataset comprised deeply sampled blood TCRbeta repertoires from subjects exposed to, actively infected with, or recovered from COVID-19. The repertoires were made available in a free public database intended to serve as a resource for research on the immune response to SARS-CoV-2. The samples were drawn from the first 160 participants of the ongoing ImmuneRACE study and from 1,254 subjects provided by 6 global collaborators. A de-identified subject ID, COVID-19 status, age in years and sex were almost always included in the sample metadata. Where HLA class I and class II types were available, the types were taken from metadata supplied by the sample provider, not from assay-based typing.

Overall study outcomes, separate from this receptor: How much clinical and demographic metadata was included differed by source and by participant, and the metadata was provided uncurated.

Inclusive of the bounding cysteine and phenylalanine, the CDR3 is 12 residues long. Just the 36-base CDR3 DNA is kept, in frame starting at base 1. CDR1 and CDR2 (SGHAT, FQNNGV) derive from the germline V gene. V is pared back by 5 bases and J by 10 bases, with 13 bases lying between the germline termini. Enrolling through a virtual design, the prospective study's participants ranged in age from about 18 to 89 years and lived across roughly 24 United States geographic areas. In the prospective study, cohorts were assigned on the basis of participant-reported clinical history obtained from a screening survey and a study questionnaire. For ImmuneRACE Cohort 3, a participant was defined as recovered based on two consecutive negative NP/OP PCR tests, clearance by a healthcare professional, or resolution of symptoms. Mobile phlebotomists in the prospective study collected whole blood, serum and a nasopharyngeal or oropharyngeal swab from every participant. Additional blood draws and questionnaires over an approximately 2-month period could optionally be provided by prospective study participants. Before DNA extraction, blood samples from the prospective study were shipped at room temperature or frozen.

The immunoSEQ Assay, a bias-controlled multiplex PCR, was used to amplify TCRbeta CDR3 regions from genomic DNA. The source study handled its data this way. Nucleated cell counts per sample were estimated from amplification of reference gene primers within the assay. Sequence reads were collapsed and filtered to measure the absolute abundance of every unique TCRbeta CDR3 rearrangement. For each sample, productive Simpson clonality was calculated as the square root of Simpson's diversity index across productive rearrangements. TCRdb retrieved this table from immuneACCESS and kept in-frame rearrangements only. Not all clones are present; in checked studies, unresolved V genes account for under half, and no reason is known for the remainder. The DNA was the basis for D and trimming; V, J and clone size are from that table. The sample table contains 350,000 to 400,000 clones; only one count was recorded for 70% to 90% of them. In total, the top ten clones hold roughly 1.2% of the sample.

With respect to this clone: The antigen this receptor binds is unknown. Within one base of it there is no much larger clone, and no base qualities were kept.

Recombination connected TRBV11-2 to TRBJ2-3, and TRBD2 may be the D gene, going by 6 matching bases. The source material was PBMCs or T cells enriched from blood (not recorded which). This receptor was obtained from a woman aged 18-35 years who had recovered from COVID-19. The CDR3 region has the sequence CASSPGGAAQYF. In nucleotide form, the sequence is TGTGCCAGCAGCCCTGGCGGGGCAGCGCAGTATTTT.